What follows describes a single TCR beta chain. This entry belongs to a study of cytomegalovirus exposure and HLA in healthy donors. V lost 3 bases and J 0 bases, leaving 7 bases between the germline ends. The CDR3 runs 14 residues. Germline CDR1 is MNHEY and CDR2 is SMNVEV (reference sequence). PCR used 60 Vbeta primers and 13 Jbeta primers. Profiling relied on immunoSEQ multiplex PCR, and the TCRdb table lists in-frame clones only, not all of them. The sample has about 180,000 clones; 80% to 85% are singletons. This chain uses TRBV27 with TRBJ2-3; tentative D call: TRBD1 (6 bases). Material: PBMCs. This TCR was recovered from a boy younger than 10 in good health and CMV-seronegative. The DNA of the CDR3 is TGTGCCAGCAGTTTGGGGGCTAGCACAGATACGCAGTATTTT. Translated, it gives CASSLGASTDTQYF.